Here is one T cell receptor (beta chain) with its context. Its antigen is not identified. This sample is drawn from a study of cytomegalovirus exposure and HLA in healthy donors. General study points: Roughly uniform depth of sequencing across donors was assumed in presence/absence analyses.

The PCR contained 60 Vbeta and 13 Jbeta primers. Here immunoSEQ multiplex PCR was the method, and the copy in TCRdb shows in-frame clones only, minus some. The sample has 200,000 to 250,000 clones; under 85% are singletons. V was cut by 3 bases and J by 2 bases, with 11 bases left in between. Germline V CDR1 and CDR2: KGHSH, LQKENI. This CDR3 has 15 residues. The specimen was PBMCs. The clonotype originates from a woman between 50 and 59 years old in good health and CMV-seropositive. The chain joins TRBV18 to TRBJ1-5, with D unclear. CDR3 in DNA: TGTGCCAGCTCACCGGGCACGAGTGGCAATCAGCCCCAGCATTTT. This gives the protein CASSPGTSGNQPQHF.